A single sample gave rise to the 24 T cell receptor beta chains below, sequenced in a study of technical replicates of blood from a few donors. Clones were sequenced by immunoSEQ multiplex PCR, and TCRdb holds only the in-frame ones, with some missing. The repertoire holds roughly 68,000 clones, roughly nine tenths seen once, with over 4% in the top ten. Material: PBMCs. All receptors derive from a human donor in good health. Some clones in this sample may be carry-over from other donors' samples.

The J gene is TRBJ2-5, the V gene TRBV29-1; 8 bases match TRBD2. Losses at the gene ends were 5 bases for V and 7 bases for J; bases not matched to a gene: 21. The CDR3 runs 17 residues. Germline CDR1 is SQVTM and CDR2 is ANQGSEA. The CDR3 coding sequence is TGCAGCGTTTCCAGGGAGTGGACGGGAGGGACGACGGGGACCCAGTACTTC. Protein sequence: CSVSREWTGGTTGTQYF.

The chain carries TRBV29-1 and TRBJ2-3, with 8 bases matching TRBD1. The J segment lost 3 bases and the V segment lost 8 bases, leaving 4 bases of the junction unmatched. The CDR3 loop spans 12 amino acids. Germline-derived CDR1 and CDR2 are SQVTM and ANQGSEA. CDR3 sequence (DNA): TGCAGCACAGACAGGGGAACAGATACGCAGTATTTT. Translation gives CSTDRGTDTQYF.

The gene calls are TRBV4-3 and TRBJ2-3; possibly TRBD2 for D (6 bases). Trimming removed 3 bases at V and 2 bases at J, with 12 bases between. The CDR3 has 15 residues. CDR1 and CDR2 from the germline V gene are LGHNA and YSLEER. The CDR3 reads CASSHSAGPTDTQYF. DNA of the CDR3: TGCGCCAGCAGCCATAGCGCGGGACCCACAGATACGCAGTATTTT.

The V call is TRBV29-1, the J call TRBJ1-1; D possibly corresponds to TRBD1 (5 bases). Germline loops: CDR1 SQVTM, CDR2 ANQGSEA. Between the trimmed V and J ends, which lost 4 bases and 6 bases, there was a span of 15 bases. The CDR3 covers 13 residues. CDR3 amino acids: CSVVQVGVAEAFF. The CDR3 bases are TGCAGCGTTGTACAGGTTGGTGTCGCTGAAGCTTTCTTT. Based on the CDR3 plus reference TRBV29-1 and TRBJ1-1, the full variable domain is SAVISQKPSRDICQRGTSLTIQCQVDSQVTMMFWYRQQPGQSLTLIATANQGSEATYESGFVIDKFPISRPNLTFSTLTVSNMSPEDSSIYLCSVVQVGVAEAFFGQGTRLTVV.

The rearrangement joins TRBV18 to TRBJ2-7; 7 positions agree with TRBD1. CDR1 and CDR2 (germline): KGHSH, LQKENI. Trimming cost V 4 bases and J 5 bases; bases outside gene matches: 11. This CDR3 spans 15 amino acids. The CDR3 sequence: CASSRTGTESDEQYF. Written as DNA, the CDR3 is TGTGCCAGCTCACGGACCGGGACAGAGTCTGACGAGCAGTACTTC.

The CDR3 is CASSERGREQYF. DNA of the CDR3: TGTGCCAGCAGTGAGAGGGGGCGGGAGCAGTACTTC. The V gene is TRBV25-1, the J gene TRBJ2-7; 7 nucleotides match TRBD1. The CDR3 is made up of 12 amino acids. The germline CDR1 and CDR2 sequences are MGHDK and SYGVNS. V shed 3 bases, J shed 7 bases, and the junction held 3 bases outside the gene matches.

The genes are TRBV12-5 and TRBJ1-1, with 12 nucleotides matching TRBD1. CDR1 and CDR2 from the germline V gene are LGHNT and FRNRAP. The ends lost 5 bases at V and 2 bases at J; junction bases unmatched: 0. The length of the CDR3 is 14 residues. The CDR3 sequence: CASGGTGGNTEAFF. The DNA for the CDR3 is TGTGCTAGTGGTGGGACAGGGGGCAACACTGAAGCTTTCTTT.

This rearrangement joins TRBV7-9 to TRBJ2-1, with a weak D call TRBD1 (6 bases). Germline V gives CDR1 SEHNR, CDR2 FQNEAQ (reference sequence). Trimming pared 5 bases from V and 6 bases from J, leaving 11 bases between. The CDR3 runs 13 residues. DNA for the CDR3: TGTGCCAGCAGCAGCCGGGACACCAATGAGCAGTTCTTC. This encodes CASSSRDTNEQFF. The full variable domain, completed using reference TRBV7-9 and TRBJ2-1, is DTGVSQNPRHKITKRGQNVTFRCDPISEHNRLYWYRQTLGQGPEFLTYFQNEAQLEKSRLLSDRFSAERPKGSFSTLEIQRTEQGDSAMYLCASSSRDTNEQFFGPGTRLTVL.

The chain uses TRBV7-2 and TRBJ1-4, with D perhaps matching TRBD1 (5 bases). This CDR3 region has 15 residues. CDR1 SGHTA and CDR2 FQGNSA come from the germline V gene. Trimming pared 3 bases from V and 8 bases from J, leaving 16 bases between. The CDR3 DNA is TGTGCCAGCAGCTTGGGTGGTCAGGGTTGGGAAAAACTGTTTTTT. Protein: CASSLGGQGWEKLFF.

The chain recombines TRBV7-2 with TRBJ2-3; a possible D gene is TRBD2 (7 bases). Germline V gene lookup returns CDR1 SGHTA and CDR2 FQGNSA. The V end lost 9 bases, the J end lost 6 bases, and 19 bases lay between the germline ends. The CDR3 spans 14 residues. DNA of the CDR3: TGTGCCAGTCGAGGGGGGGGCCCGCGGGATACGCAGTATTTT. The encoded protein is CASRGGGPRDTQYF.

The chain couples TRBV7-6 to TRBJ2-2, with 11 bases lining up with TRBD1. Germline V gene data show CDR1 as SGHVS and CDR2 as FNYEAQ. The CDR3 sequence is 17 residues long. The junction had 4 bases not matched to a gene; V was cut back by 1 base and J by 3 bases. CDR3 residues: CASSLDWDRGDTGELFF. CDR3 DNA: TGTGCCAGCAGCTTAGACTGGGACAGGGGGGACACCGGGGAGCTGTTTTTT.

The V and J genes are TRBV5-4 and TRBJ2-5; TRBD1 is a possible D gene (6 bases). The CDR3 has 14 residues. The V gene's germline CDR1 is SGHNT and CDR2 YYREEE (reference sequence). V gave up 0 bases and J gave up 4 bases, with 10 bases separating them. The chain's CDR3 is CASSLGQGLETQYF. CDR3 DNA sequence: TGTGCCAGCAGCTTGGGGCAGGGGCTAGAGACCCAGTACTTC. The entire variable domain, with the rest obtained from reference TRBV5-4 and TRBJ2-5, is as follows: ETGVTQSPTHLIKTRGQQVTLRCSSQSGHNTVSWYQQALGQGPQFIFQYYREEENGRGNFPPRFSGLQFPNYSSELNVNALELDDSALYLCASSLGQGLETQYFGPGTRLLVL.

V gene TRBV9 combines with J gene TRBJ2-3, with D perhaps TRBD1 (5 bases). From germline, CDR1 is SGDLS and CDR2 YYNGEE. This CDR3 has 13 amino acids. Trimming cost V 1 base and J 5 bases, with 8 bases left between them. The CDR3 region is CASSVSGQDTQYF. The CDR3 region has the DNA TGTGCCAGCAGCGTATCAGGGCAAGATACGCAGTATTTT.

The chain has TRBV5-6 and TRBJ2-5, with D hard to call. V gave up 2 bases and J gave up 4 bases, with 3 bases separating them. This CDR3 has 11 amino acids. CDR1 is SGHDT, CDR2 YYEEEE, per germline. The CDR3 sequence: CASSFRETQYF. CDR3 coding DNA: TGTGCCAGCAGCTTTCGAGAGACCCAGTACTTC.

This clone was picked up a small number of times. This rearrangement joins TRBV29-1 to TRBJ1-2, with 9 bases lining up with TRBD1. V gave up 8 bases and J gave up 3 bases; unmatched junction bases: 4. Germline CDR1 reads SQVTM; CDR2 reads ANQGSEA. The CDR3 runs 12 residues. CDR3 in amino acids: CSIRDRDYGYTF. The CDR3 coding sequence is TGCAGCATCCGGGACAGGGACTATGGCTACACCTTC.

The chain has TRBV5-8 and TRBJ2-5, with D perhaps TRBD2 (6 bases). CDR1 SGHTS and CDR2 YDEGEE come from the germline V gene. The CDR3 sequence is 13 residues long. V was trimmed by 4 bases and J by 2 bases, leaving 9 bases between them. CDR3 sequence: CASSKGLQETQYF. CDR3 nucleotides: TGTGCCAGCAGCAAGGGACTGCAAGAGACCCAGTACTTC.

The rearrangement uses TRBV10-3 and TRBJ2-5; TRBD1 matches 7 bases. Germline V gene lookup returns CDR1 ENHRY and CDR2 SYGVKD. This CDR3 comprises 16 residues. V shed 4 bases and J 2 bases; nucleotides not matched to a gene: 10. CDR3 residues: CAISGSDRDRQETQYF. CDR3 bases: TGTGCCATCAGTGGTTCAGACAGGGATCGTCAAGAGACCCAGTACTTC.

This rearrangement joins TRBV6-1 to TRBJ1-6; tentatively, D is TRBD1 (5 bases). The CDR3 has 14 residues. Germline V lookup: CDR1 MNHNS, CDR2 SASEGT. Trimming removed 6 bases at V and 0 bases at J, with 6 bases between. The CDR3 DNA sequence: TGTGCCAGCAGGACAGACTCCTATAATTCACCCCTCCACTTT. This translates into CASRTDSYNSPLHF.

The chain is built from TRBV27 and TRBJ1-6; 7 bases agree with TRBD1. V lost 10 bases to trimming and J lost 6 bases; unmatched junction nucleotides: 6. The CDR3 is 13 amino acids. Germline CDR1 reads MNHEY; CDR2 reads SMNVEV (reference sequence). CDR3 in amino acids: CATRDSPNSPLHF. Written as DNA, the CDR3 is TGTGCCACCCGGGACAGCCCTAATTCACCCCTCCACTTT.

The chain has TRBV10-1 and TRBJ2-1, with 12 positions matching TRBD2. CDR3 size: 17 residues. Germline CDR1 and CDR2: WNHNN and SYGVQD (reference sequence). V lost 7 bases to trimming and J lost 7 bases; unmatched junction nucleotides: 14. The DNA for the CDR3 is TGCGCCAGCACCGACTTGCCTAGCGGGAGGGCAGGTAATGAGCAGTTCTTC. As protein: CASTDLPSGRAGNEQFF.

CDR3 sequence (DNA): TGTGCCAGCACCCGCCCGGGGGTCCAAGAGACCCAGTACTTC. Translation: CASTRPGVQETQYF. The rearrangement uses TRBV5-6 and TRBJ2-5, with D possibly matching TRBD2 (6 bases). The CDR3 is 14 amino acids. Germline V gene data show CDR1 as SGHDT and CDR2 as YYEEEE. Trimming shortened V by 6 bases and J by 1 base, and 13 bases separated the two germline ends.

The chain recombines TRBV6-6 with TRBJ2-1; 10 bases fit TRBD2. This CDR3 contains 15 residues. Germline CDR1 MNHNY, CDR2 SVGAGI (reference sequence). Trimming removed 5 bases from V and 6 bases from J; junction bases left unmatched: 7. CDR3 protein: CASSTSSGSINEQFF. As DNA, the CDR3 is TGTGCCAGCAGTACGTCTAGCGGGAGTATCAATGAGCAGTTCTTC.

This rearrangement joins TRBV19 to TRBJ2-7, with TRBD1 identical over 8 bases. Germline V gives CDR1 LNHDA, CDR2 SQIVND (reference sequence). V lost 6 bases, J lost 3 bases, and 10 bases stayed unmatched. The CDR3 has 15 residues. The chain's CDR3 is CASRGPGQGGYEQYF. The CDR3 nucleotides are TGTGCCAGTAGGGGCCCTGGACAGGGCGGCTACGAGCAGTACTTC.

Regarding this clone: Within the sample, other DNA sequences also encode this same CDR3. V and J are TRBV19 and TRBJ1-2; D not certain. V was pared by 6 bases and J by 5 bases, with 7 bases between. The V gene's germline CDR1 is LNHDA and CDR2 SQIVND (reference sequence). The CDR3 spans 11 residues. As DNA, the CDR3 is TGTGCCAGTAGGCGGGGATATGGCTACACCTTC. Amino acids: CASRRGYGYTF.